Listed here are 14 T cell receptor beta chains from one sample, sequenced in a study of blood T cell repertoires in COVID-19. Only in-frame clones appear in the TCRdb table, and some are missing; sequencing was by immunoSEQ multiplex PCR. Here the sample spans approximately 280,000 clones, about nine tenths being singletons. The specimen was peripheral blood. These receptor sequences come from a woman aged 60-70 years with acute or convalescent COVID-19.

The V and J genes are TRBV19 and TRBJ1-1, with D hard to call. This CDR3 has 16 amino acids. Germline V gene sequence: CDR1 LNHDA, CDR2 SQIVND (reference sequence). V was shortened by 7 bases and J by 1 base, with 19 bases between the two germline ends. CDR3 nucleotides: TGTGCCAGTACCCCAACATACCTCACAGAGAACACTGAAGCTTTCTTT. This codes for CASTPTYLTENTEAFF.

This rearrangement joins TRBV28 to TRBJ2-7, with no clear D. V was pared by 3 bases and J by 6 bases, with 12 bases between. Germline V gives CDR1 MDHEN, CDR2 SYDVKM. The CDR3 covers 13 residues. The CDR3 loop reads CASSLYSSSEQYF. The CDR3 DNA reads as TGTGCCAGCAGTTTGTATTCGTCTTCCGAGCAGTACTTC.

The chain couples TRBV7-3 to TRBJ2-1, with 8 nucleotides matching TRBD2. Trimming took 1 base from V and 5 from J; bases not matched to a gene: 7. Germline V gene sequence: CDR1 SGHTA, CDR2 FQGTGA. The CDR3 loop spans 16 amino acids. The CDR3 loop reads CASSLITGTSDNEQFF. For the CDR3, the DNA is TGTGCCAGCAGCTTAATAACCGGGACTAGTGACAATGAGCAGTTCTTC. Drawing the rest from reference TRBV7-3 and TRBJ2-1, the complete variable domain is GAGVSQTPSNKVTEKGKYVELRCDPISGHTALYWYRQSLGQGPEFLIYFQGTGAADDSGLPNDRFFAVRPEGSVSTLKIQRTERGDSAVYLCASSLITGTSDNEQFFGPGTRLTVL.

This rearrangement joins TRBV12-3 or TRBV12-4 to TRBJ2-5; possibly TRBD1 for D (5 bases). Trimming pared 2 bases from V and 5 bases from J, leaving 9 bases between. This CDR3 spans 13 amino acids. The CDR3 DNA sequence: TGTGCCAGCAGTTTAACTGGGGCGGAGACCCAGTACTTC. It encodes CASSLTGAETQYF.

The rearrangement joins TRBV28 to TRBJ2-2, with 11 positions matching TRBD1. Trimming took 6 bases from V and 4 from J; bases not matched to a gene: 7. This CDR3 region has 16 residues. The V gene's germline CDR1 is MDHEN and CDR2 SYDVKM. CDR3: CASSLGQGAGTGELFF. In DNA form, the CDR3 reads TGTGCCAGCAGCCTCGGACAGGGGGCGGGCACCGGGGAGCTGTTTTTT. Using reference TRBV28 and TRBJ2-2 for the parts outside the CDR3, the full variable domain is DVKVTQSSRYLVKRTGEKVFLECVQDMDHENMFWYRQDPGLGLRLIYFSYDVKMKEKGDIPEGYSVSREKKERFSLILESASTNQTSMYLCASSLGQGAGTGELFFGEGSRLTVL.

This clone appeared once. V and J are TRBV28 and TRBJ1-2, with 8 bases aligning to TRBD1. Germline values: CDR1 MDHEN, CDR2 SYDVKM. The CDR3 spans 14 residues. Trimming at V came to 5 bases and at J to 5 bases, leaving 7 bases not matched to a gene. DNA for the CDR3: TGTGCCAGCAGTATCTGGACAGGGTGGTATGGCTACACCTTC. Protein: CASSIWTGWYGYTF.

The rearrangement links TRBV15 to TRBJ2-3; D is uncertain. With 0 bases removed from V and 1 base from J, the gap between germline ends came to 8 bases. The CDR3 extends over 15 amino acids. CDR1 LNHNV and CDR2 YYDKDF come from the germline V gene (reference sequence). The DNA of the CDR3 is TGTGCCACCAGCAGAGATACACGGGGCACAGATACGCAGTATTTT. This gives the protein CATSRDTRGTDTQYF.

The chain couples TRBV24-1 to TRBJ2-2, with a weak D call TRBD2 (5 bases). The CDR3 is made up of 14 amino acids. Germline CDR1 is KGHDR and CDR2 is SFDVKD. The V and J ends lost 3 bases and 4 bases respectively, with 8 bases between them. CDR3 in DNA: TGTGCCACCAGTGATAGGACTGTCACCGGGGAGCTGTTTTTT. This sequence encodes CATSDRTVTGELFF.

The CDR3 loop reads CATSPLTQPTGSSGANVLTF. DNA of the CDR3: TGTGCCACCAGCCCTCTGACACAACCGACTGGGAGCTCTGGGGCCAACGTCCTGACTTTC. J is TRBJ2-6 and V is TRBV24-1; D is perhaps TRBD2 (5 bases). Germline loops: CDR1 KGHDR, CDR2 SFDVKD. V was trimmed by 7 bases and J by 0 bases, leaving 24 bases between them. CDR3 length: 20 amino acids.

CDR3 in DNA: TGCAGCGTTGCAGGGGGCTCGAACACTGAAGCTTTCTTT. This translates into CSVAGGSNTEAFF. V usage is TRBV29-1 and J usage is TRBJ1-1, with 8 bases aligning to TRBD1. The CDR3 has 13 amino acids. The germline CDR1 and CDR2 sequences are SQVTM and ANQGSEA. V trimming: 4 bases; J trimming: 1 base; junction bases outside the gene matches: 2.

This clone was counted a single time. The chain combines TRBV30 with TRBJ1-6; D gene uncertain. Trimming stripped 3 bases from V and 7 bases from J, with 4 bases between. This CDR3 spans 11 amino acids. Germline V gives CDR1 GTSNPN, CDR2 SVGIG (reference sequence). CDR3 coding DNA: TGTGCCTGGAGCGTGAATTCACCCCTCCACTTT. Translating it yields CAWSVNSPLHF.

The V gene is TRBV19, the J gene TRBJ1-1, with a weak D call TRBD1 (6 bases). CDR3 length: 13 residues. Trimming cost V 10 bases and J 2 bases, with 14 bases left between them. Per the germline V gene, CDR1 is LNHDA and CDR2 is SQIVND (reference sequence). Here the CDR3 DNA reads TGTGCCACCTCATTAGGGACAAACACTGAAGCTTTCTTT. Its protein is CATSLGTNTEAFF. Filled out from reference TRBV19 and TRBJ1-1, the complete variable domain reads DGGITQSPKYLFRKEGQNVTLSCEQNLNHDAMYWYRQDPGQGLRLIYYSQIVNDFQKGDIAEGYSVSREKKESFPLTVTSAQKNPTAFYLCATSLGTNTEAFFGQGTRLTVV.

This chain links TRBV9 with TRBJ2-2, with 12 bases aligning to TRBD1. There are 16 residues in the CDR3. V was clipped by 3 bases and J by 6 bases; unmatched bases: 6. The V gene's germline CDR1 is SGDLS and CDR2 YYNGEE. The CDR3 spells CASSGTGTGGSGELFF. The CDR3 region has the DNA TGTGCCAGCAGCGGGACCGGGACAGGGGGCTCCGGGGAGCTGTTTTTT.

The CDR3 nucleotides are TGTGCCAGCAGCGTGCCGGGACAGGGGTTGGGGGCCAAAAACATTCAGTACTTC. Translation: CASSVPGQGLGAKNIQYF. V is TRBV5-4 and J is TRBJ2-4, with 10 bases aligning to TRBD1. CDR3 length: 18 residues. The J segment lost 1 base and the V segment lost 4 bases, leaving 11 bases of the junction unmatched. Germline loops: CDR1 SGHNT, CDR2 YYREEE (reference sequence). Drawing the rest from reference TRBV5-4 and TRBJ2-4, the complete variable domain is ETGVTQSPTHLIKTRGQQVTLRCSSQSGHNTVSWYQQALGQGPQFIFQYYREEENGRGNFPPRFSGLQFPNYSSELNVNALELDDSALYLCASSVPGQGLGAKNIQYFGAGTRLSVL.